Below, one TCR beta chain is given with its context. Its antigen is unidentified. Second-dose schedules of about 4 or about 12 weeks were combined. Measured with immunoSEQ multiplex PCR; TCRdb has only the in-frame clones, and not every one. Altogether around 170,000 clones are present, almost 90% being singletons, with the ten largest covering around 10%. This sample is part of a study of T cell responses to AZD1222 COVID-19 vaccine. The V and J ends lost 10 bases and 2 bases respectively, with 12 bases between them. This CDR3 has 13 amino acids. Germline values: CDR1 LNHDA, CDR2 SQIVND (reference sequence). Regarding the study as a whole: Sampled repertoires all dated from after the peak T cell response. Baseline seropositivity occurred in only six AZD1222 recipients. White British people made up most donors, females outnumbered males, and clonal diversity was possibly underestimated.

V gene TRBV19 combines with J gene TRBJ1-5; D perhaps matches TRBD1 (6 bases). The receptor was isolated from an adult who received the AZD1222 COVID-19 vaccine. The source material was peripheral blood, sampled 28 days after the second AZD1222 dose. The CDR3 DNA follows: TGTGCCACCGCCCAGGGGCGCAATCAGCCCCAGCATTTT. Protein product: CATAQGRNQPQHF.